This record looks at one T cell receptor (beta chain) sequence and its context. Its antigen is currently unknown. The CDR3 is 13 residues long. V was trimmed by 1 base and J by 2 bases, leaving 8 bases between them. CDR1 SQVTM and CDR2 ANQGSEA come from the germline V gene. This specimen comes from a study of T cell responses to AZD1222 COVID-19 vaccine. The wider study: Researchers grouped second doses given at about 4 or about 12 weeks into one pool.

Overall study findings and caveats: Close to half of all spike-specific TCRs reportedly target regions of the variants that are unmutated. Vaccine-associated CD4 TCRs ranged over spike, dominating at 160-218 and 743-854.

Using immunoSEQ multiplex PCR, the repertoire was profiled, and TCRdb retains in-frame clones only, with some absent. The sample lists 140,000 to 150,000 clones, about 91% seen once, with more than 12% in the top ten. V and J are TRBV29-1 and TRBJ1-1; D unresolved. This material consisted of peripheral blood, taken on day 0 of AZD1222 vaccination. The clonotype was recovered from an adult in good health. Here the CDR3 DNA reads TGCAGCGTTGAAGCCGGGATAAACACTGAAGCTTTCTTT. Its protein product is CSVEAGINTEAFF.